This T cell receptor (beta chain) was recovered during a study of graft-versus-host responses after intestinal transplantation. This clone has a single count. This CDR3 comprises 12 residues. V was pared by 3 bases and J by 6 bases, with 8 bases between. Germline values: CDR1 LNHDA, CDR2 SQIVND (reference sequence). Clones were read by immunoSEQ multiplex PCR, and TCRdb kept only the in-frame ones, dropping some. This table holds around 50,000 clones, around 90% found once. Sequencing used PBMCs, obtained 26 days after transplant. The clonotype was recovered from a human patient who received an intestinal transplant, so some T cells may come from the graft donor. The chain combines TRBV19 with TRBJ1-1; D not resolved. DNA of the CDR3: TGTGCCAGTAGTATTTCGGTAGCTGAAGCTTTCTTT. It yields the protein CASSISVAEAFF.